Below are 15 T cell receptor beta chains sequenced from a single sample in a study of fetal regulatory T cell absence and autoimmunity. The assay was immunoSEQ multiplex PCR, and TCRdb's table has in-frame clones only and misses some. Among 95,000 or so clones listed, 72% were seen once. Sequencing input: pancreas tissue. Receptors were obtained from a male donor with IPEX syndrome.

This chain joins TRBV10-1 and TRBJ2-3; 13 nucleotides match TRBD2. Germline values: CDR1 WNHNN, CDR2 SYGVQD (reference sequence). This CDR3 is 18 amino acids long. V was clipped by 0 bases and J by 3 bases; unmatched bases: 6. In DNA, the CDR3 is TGCGCCAGCAGTGAGTCGTCGACTAGCGGGGGGTTGACAGATACGCAGTATTTT. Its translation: CASSESSTSGGLTDTQYF.

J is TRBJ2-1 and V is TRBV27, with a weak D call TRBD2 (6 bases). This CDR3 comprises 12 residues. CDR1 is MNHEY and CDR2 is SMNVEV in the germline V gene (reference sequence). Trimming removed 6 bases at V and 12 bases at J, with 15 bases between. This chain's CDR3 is CASSHLVGGQFF. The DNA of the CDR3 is TGTGCCAGCAGCCATCTAGTGGGGGGGCAGTTCTTC.

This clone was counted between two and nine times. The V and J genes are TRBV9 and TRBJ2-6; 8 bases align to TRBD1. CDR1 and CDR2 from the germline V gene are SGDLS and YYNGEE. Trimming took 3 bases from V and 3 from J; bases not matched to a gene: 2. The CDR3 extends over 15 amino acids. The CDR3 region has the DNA TGTGCCAGCAGCGAAGACAGGGGTGGGGCCAACGTCCTGACTTTC. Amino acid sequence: CASSEDRGGANVLTF.

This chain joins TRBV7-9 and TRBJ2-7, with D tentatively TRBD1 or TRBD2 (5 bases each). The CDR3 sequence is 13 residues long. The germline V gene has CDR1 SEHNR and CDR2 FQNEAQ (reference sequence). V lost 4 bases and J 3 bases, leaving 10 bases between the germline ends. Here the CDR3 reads CASSSPGGYEQYF. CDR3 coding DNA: TGTGCCAGCAGCTCTCCTGGGGGCTACGAGCAGTACTTC.

The CDR3, as DNA: TGTGCCAGCAGCTTAGATGGAAACACCATATATTTT. Translated: CASSLDGNTIYF. The chain links TRBV7-9 to TRBJ1-3; D uncertain. This CDR3 comprises 12 residues. Germline assignment: CDR1 SEHNR and CDR2 FQNEAQ (reference sequence). Trimming removed 1 base at V and 3 bases at J, with 1 base between.

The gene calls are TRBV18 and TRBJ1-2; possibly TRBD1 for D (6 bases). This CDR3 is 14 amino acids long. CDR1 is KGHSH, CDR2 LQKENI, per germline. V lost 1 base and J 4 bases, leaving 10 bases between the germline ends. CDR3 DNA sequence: TGTGCCAGCTCACCACAATGGACAGCCTATGGCTACACCTTC. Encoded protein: CASSPQWTAYGYTF.

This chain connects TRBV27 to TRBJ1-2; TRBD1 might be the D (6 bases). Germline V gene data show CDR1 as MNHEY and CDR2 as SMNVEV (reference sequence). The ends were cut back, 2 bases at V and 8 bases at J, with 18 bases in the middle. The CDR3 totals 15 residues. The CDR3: CASSLRRGAREGYTF. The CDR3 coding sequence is TGTGCCAGCAGTTTAAGGCGGGGGGCGAGAGAAGGCTACACCTTC.

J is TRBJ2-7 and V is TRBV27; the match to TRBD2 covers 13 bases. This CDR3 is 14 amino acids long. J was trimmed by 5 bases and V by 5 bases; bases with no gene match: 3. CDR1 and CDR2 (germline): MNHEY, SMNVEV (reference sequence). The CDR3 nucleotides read TGTGCCAGCAGTCCCGGACTAGCGGGAGACGAGCAGTACTTC. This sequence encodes CASSPGLAGDEQYF.

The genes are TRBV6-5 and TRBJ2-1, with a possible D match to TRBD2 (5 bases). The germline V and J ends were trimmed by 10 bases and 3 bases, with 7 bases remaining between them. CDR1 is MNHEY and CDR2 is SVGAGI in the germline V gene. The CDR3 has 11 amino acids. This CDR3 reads CATRDYNEQFF. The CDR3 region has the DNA TGTGCCACCCGGGACTACAATGAGCAGTTCTTC.

This CDR3 is CASSLPTGTTDTQYF. CDR3 nucleotides: TGTGCCAGCAGCTTGCCCACAGGGACAACAGATACGCAGTATTTT. The genes are TRBV5-6 and TRBJ2-3, with D perhaps TRBD1 (6 bases). The CDR3 spans 15 residues. Germline V gene sequence: CDR1 SGHDT, CDR2 YYEEEE. Trimming pared 1 base from V and 3 bases from J, leaving 12 bases between.

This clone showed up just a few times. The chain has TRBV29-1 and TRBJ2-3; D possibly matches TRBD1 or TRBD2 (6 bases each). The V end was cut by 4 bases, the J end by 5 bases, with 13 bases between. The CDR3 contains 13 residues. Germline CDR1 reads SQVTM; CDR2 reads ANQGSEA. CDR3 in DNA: TGCAGCGTTGCCCGGGGGCGCGGAGATACGCAGTATTTT. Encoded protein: CSVARGRGDTQYF.

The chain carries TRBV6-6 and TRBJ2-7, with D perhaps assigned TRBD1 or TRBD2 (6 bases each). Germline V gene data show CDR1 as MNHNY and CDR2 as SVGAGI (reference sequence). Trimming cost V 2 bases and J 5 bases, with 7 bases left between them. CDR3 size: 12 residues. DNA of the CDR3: TGTGCCAGCAGTTACAGGGGGGACGAGCAGTACTTC. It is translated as CASSYRGDEQYF.

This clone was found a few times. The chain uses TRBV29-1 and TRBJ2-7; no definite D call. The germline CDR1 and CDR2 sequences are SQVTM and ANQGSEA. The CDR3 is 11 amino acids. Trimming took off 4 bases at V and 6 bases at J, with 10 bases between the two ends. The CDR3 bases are TGCAGCGTTGGGTATCTGGGCGAGCAGTACTTC. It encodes CSVGYLGEQYF.

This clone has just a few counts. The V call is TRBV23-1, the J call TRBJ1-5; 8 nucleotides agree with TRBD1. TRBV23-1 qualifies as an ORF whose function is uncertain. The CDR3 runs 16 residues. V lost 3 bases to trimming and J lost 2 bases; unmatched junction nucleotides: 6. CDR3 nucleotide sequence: TGCGCCAGCAGTCACCCCGGACAGGGTGGCAATCAGCCCCAGCATTTT. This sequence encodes CASSHPGQGGNQPQHF.

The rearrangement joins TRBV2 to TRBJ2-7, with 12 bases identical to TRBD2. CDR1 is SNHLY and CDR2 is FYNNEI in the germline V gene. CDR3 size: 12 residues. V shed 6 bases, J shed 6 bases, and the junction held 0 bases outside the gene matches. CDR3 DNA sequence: TGTGCCAGCAGGACTAGCGGGGGCGAGCAGTACTTC. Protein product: CASRTSGGEQYF.